Given below is one T cell receptor beta chain in context. The study ran its PCR with 60 Vbeta and 13 Jbeta primers. Profiled with immunoSEQ multiplex PCR; TCRdb holds only in-frame clones, not every one. This sample has around 86,000 clones, with 77% found just once. This sample is part of a study of cytomegalovirus exposure and HLA in healthy donors. With 0 bases clipped from V and 9 bases from J, the junction kept 8 bases outside the gene matches. Germline values: CDR1 SGHKS, CDR2 YYEKEE (reference sequence). There are 15 residues in the CDR3. The sequenced sample consisted of PBMCs. This rearrangement joins TRBV5-5 to TRBJ2-1; 8 bases agree with TRBD2. This clonotype was sampled from a man between 50 and 59 years old in good health and CMV-seropositive. CDR3 sequence (DNA): TGTGCCAGCAGCTTGGTAGCGGGGCAGGTCGGTGAGCAGTTCTTC. The encoded protein is CASSLVAGQVGEQFF. The entire variable domain, with the rest obtained from reference TRBV5-5 and TRBJ2-1, is as follows: DAGVTQSPTHLIKTRGQQVTLRCSPISGHKSVSWYQQVLGQGPQFIFQYYEKEERGRGNFPDRFSARQFPNYSSELNVNALLLGDSALYLCASSLVAGQVGEQFFGPGTRLTVL.